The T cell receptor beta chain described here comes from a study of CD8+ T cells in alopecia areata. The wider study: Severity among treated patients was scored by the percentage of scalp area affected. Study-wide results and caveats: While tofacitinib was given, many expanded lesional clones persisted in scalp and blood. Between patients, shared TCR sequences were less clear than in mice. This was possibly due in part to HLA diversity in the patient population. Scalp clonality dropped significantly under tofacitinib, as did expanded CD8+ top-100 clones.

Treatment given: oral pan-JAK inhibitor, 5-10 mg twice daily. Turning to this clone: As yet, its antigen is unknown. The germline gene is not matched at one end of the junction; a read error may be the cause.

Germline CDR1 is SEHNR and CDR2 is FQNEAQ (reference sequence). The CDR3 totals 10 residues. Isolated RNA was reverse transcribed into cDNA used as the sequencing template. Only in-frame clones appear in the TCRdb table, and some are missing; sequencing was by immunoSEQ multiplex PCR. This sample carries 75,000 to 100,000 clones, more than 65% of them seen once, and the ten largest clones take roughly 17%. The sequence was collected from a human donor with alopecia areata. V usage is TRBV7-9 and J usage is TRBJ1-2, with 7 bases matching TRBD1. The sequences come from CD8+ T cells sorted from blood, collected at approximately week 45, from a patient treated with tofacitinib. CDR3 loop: CATVPGQTIF. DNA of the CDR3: TGTGCCACCGTACCGGGACAGACCATCTTC.